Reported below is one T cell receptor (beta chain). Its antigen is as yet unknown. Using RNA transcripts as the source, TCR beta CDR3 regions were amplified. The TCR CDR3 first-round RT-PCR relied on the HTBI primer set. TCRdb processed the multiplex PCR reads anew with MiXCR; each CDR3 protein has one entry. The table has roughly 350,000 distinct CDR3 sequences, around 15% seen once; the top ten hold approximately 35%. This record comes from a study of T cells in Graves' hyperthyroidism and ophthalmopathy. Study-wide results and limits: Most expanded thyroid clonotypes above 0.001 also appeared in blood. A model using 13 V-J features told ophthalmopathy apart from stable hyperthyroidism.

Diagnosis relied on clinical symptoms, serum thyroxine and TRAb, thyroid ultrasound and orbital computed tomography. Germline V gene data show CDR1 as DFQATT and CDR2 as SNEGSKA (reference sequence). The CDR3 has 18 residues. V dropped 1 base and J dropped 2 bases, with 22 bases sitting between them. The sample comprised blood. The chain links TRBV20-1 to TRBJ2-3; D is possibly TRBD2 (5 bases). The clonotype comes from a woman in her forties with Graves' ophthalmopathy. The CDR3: CSARGMGNTGSHTDTQYF. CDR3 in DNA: TGCAGTGCTAGAGGAATGGGAAATACGGGATCGCACACAGATACGCAGTATTTT.